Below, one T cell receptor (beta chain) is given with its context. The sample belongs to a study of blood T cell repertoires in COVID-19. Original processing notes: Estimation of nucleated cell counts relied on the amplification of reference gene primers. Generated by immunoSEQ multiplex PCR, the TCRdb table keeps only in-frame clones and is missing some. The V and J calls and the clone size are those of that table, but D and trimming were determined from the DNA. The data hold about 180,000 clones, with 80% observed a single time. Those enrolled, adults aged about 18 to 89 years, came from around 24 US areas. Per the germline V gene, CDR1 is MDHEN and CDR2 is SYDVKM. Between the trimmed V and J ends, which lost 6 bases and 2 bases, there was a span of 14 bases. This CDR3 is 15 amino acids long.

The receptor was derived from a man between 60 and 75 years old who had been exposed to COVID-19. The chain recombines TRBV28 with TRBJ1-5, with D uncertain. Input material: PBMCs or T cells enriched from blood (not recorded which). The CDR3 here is CASRIRGRGNQPQHF. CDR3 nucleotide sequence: TGTGCCAGCAGGATACGGGGAAGAGGCAATCAGCCCCAGCATTTT.